This T cell receptor beta chain originates from a study of shared clonotypes between healthy human individuals. The study's findings and limits: Naive CD4 clonotypes were shared across a handful of donors at around 5%. Memory subsets generally showed lower estimated richness than naive subsets.

This was a deep-level run. The assay was immunoSEQ multiplex PCR, and TCRdb's table has in-frame clones only and misses some. The sample lists just over 2,000,000 clones; about 95% were seen once. Only CD45RO-negative cells positively selected for CCR7 counted as naive CD8 cells, so terminally differentiated effector memory CD45RA+ cells were excluded. The donors, all of them Caucasian adults, lived in Nashville, Tennessee. Points on this clone: The antigen is unknown.

Germline-derived CDR1 and CDR2 are MNHNS and SASEGT. This CDR3 has 12 residues. V lost 6 bases to trimming and J lost 6 bases; unmatched junction nucleotides: 1. This TCR was sampled from a man aged 18-30 years in good health. The sequenced sample was naive CD8+ T cells sorted from blood. The chain has TRBV6-1 and TRBJ2-2, with TRBD1 matching over 7 bases. CDR3 in amino acids: CASRGTAGELFF. The CDR3 DNA is TGTGCCAGCAGGGGGACAGCCGGGGAGCTGTTTTTT.